Below, one T cell receptor beta chain is given with its context. Its antigen has not been determined. No clone much larger than this one lies a single base away; base qualities are absent. The CDR3 sequence holds 17 residues, the cysteine and phenylalanine included. Only CDR3 DNA is held: 51 bases, read in frame from base 1. The germline V gene encodes CDR1 LGHNA and CDR2 YSLEER. A distance of 15 bases separates the germline ends of V and J, which lose 0 bases and 0 bases respectively. The sample is drawn from a study of blood T cell repertoires in COVID-19 (dated by TCRdb to the early 2020s). For context, the study as a whole: Samples from collaborators originated in the United States, Italy and Spain and spanned both the acute and convalescent phases of COVID-19. The material from the prospective study consisted of cDNA or gDNA derived from T cells, B-cell-depleted T cells, or PBMCs. The samples were drawn from the first 160 participants of the ongoing ImmuneRACE study and from some 1,300 subjects provided by 6 global collaborators. The repertoires were released in a freely available public database meant as a resource for research on the immune response to SARS-CoV-2. The dataset comprised deeply sampled blood TCRbeta repertoires from subjects exposed to, actively infected with, or recovered from COVID-19. The sample metadata nearly always contained a de-identified subject ID, COVID-19 status, age in years and sex. HLA class I and class II types, where available, came from metadata supplied by the sample provider rather than from assay-based typing. What the authors observed across the whole study: The amount of clinical and demographic metadata varied by source and participant and was provided uncurated.

In the prospective study, participants were roughly 18 to 95 years old, resided in about two dozen geographic areas of the United States, and were enrolled through a virtual design. In the prospective study, participants were assigned to cohorts based on the clinical history participants reported in a screening survey and a study questionnaire. For ImmuneRACE Cohort 3, a participant was defined as recovered based on two consecutive negative NP/OP PCR tests, clearance by a healthcare professional, or resolution of symptoms. Mobile phlebotomists in the prospective study collected whole blood, serum and a nasopharyngeal or oropharyngeal swab from every participant. Participants in the prospective study had the option to provide additional blood draws and questionnaires over an approximately 2-month period. Blood samples from the prospective study were shipped frozen or at room temperature prior to DNA extraction.

TCRbeta CDR3 regions were amplified from genomic DNA by means of the immunoSEQ Assay, a bias-controlled multiplex PCR. Per the authors' processing: Nucleated cell counts per sample were estimated from amplification of reference gene primers within the assay. To quantify the absolute abundance of each unique TCRbeta CDR3 rearrangement, sequence reads were collapsed and filtered. For each sample, productive Simpson clonality was calculated by taking the square root of Simpson's diversity index across productive rearrangements. TCRdb carries this immuneACCESS record with in-frame sequences only. Its versions omit some clonotypes, under half of them owing to an unresolved V gene in the studies checked, with the rest unexplained. V and J calls and clone size are as listed in that table; D and trimming were resolved from the DNA. The sample profile shows fewer than 300,000 clones; 85% of them were found once. The top ten constitute about 2.3% of the sample.

This chain is built from TRBV4-3 and TRBJ2-7; TRBD2 could be the D gene, as 6 bases match. The sequenced sample was PBMCs or T cells enriched from blood (not recorded which). This receptor was taken from a woman aged 50 to 60 who had recovered from COVID-19. The CDR3: CASSQDFGGMGSYEQYF. Read as DNA, the sequence is TGCGCCAGCAGCCAAGATTTTGGCGGGATGGGCTCCTACGAGCAGTACTTC.